A single sample is the source of the 2 T cell receptor beta chains below, sequenced in a study of T cell changes during pregnancy in multiple sclerosis. The protocol was immunoSEQ multiplex PCR, while the TCRdb copy is restricted to in-frame clones and leaves out a portion. The data show roughly 66,000 clones, 80% to 95% seen once. Sequences were derived from peripheral blood, sampled in the first trimester of pregnancy. Receptors were obtained from a female donor with multiple sclerosis, enrolled in a pregnancy study.

This chain uses TRBV5-1 with TRBJ2-1; 7 nucleotides line up with TRBD2. The junction had 8 bases not matched to a gene; V was cut back by 1 base and J by 7 bases. CDR1 is SGHRS and CDR2 is YFSETQ in the germline V gene. The CDR3 covers 15 residues. CDR3 DNA: TGCGCCAGCAGCTTGCGGGCGGGAGAGGATAATGAGCAGTTCTTC. It encodes CASSLRAGEDNEQFF.

The DNA of the CDR3 is TGCGCCAGCAGCGCGGGACAGGGTGCCTTCTCCTACAATGAGCAGTTCTTC. This sequence encodes CASSAGQGAFSYNEQFF. V gene TRBV5-1 combines with J gene TRBJ2-1; 9 bases map to TRBD1. The CDR3 loop spans 17 amino acids. After removal of 4 bases from V and 0 bases from J, the junction contained 8 bases not matched to a gene. Germline CDR1 is SGHRS and CDR2 is YFSETQ.